Presented here are 10 T cell receptor beta chains from one specimen sequenced in a study of blood T cell repertoires in COVID-19. Data came from immunoSEQ multiplex PCR; TCRdb stores just in-frame clones and leaves some out. The table lists around 70,000 clones, under 90% of them singletons, with over 15% in the top ten. Input material: peripheral blood. These receptors were taken from a man between 65 and 85 years old who had recovered from COVID-19.

The sample holds one count of this clone. V and J are TRBV7-6 and TRBJ2-3, with 8 bases identical to TRBD2. This CDR3 has 17 residues. Per the germline V gene, CDR1 is SGHVS and CDR2 is FNYEAQ. V gave up 5 bases and J gave up 3 bases; unmatched junction bases: 13. The CDR3 reads CASSRTGTRTGTDTQYF. The CDR3 DNA is TGTGCCAGCAGCAGGACCGGGACTAGGACGGGGACAGATACGCAGTATTTT.

Comment on this clone: A much bigger clone sits one base away, suggesting this may be a read error. The same CDR3 is also encoded by other DNA sequences in this sample. This rearrangement joins TRBV18 to TRBJ1-1; the D is unclear. V lost 0 bases to trimming and J lost 0 bases, with 5 bases between them. CDR1 KGHSH and CDR2 LQKENI come from the germline V gene. CDR3 size: 14 residues. CDR3 region: CASSPPSVNTEAFF. CDR3 in DNA: TGTGCCAGCTCACCACCCTCAGTGAACACTGAAGCTTTCTTT.

The chain has TRBV9 and TRBJ1-2; D possibly corresponds to TRBD1 (5 bases). Germline CDR1 is SGDLS and CDR2 is YYNGEE. Trimming pared 6 bases from V and 5 bases from J, leaving 8 bases between. This CDR3 is 11 amino acids long. CDR3 sequence (DNA): TGTGCCAGCACGGGGGGTTATGGCTACACCTTC. This gives the protein CASTGGYGYTF.

This sequence joins TRBV10-3 and TRBJ1-3; TRBD1 might be the D (6 bases). The germline V gene has CDR1 ENHRY and CDR2 SYGVKD. Trimming cost V 6 bases and J 1 base, with 10 bases left between them. The CDR3 contains 14 residues. CDR3: CAISRQDSGNTIYF. The CDR3 bases are TGTGCCATCAGCCGACAGGATTCTGGAAACACCATATATTTT.

A note on this clone: An end of the junction does not agree with germline; a read error may underlie this. This chain joins TRBV5-6 and TRBJ2-7; 13 bases are shared with TRBD2. The CDR3 is 12 amino acids. Germline assignment: CDR1 SGHDT and CDR2 YYEEEE. The CDR3 DNA reads as TGTGCCAGCAGTACTACTAGCGGGGGGGAGCGATTC. Its translation is CASSTTSGGERF.

The chain links TRBV7-2 to TRBJ2-3; perhaps TRBD1 as D (6 bases). Germline CDR1 is SGHTA and CDR2 is FQGNSA. CDR3 length: 17 residues. V lost 1 base to trimming and J lost 2 bases, with 16 bases between them. CDR3 region: CASSLDLTGLFTDTQYF. The CDR3, as DNA: TGTGCCAGCAGCTTAGACCTGACAGGTCTCTTCACAGATACGCAGTATTTT.

This clone was seen only a few times. The chain links TRBV5-1 to TRBJ1-3; 9 bases match TRBD1. The CDR3 covers 17 residues. J was trimmed by 0 bases and V by 2 bases; bases with no gene match: 6. CDR1 and CDR2 (germline): SGHRS, YFSETQ. DNA for the CDR3: TGCGCCAGCAGCTTACTGCAGGGACAGGGCTCTGGAAACACCATATATTTT. Translation gives CASSLLQGQGSGNTIYF.

This clone has just a few counts. This rearrangement joins TRBV30 to TRBJ1-2; TRBD1 might be the D (5 bases). From germline, CDR1 is GTSNPN and CDR2 SVGIG (reference sequence). V gave up 3 bases and J gave up 5 bases, with 13 bases separating them. The CDR3 runs 13 residues. CDR3 in amino acids: CAWSADIGYGYTF. CDR3 DNA: TGTGCCTGGAGCGCGGACATCGGATATGGCTACACCTTC. Using reference TRBV30 and TRBJ1-2 for the parts outside the CDR3, the full variable domain is SQTIHQWPATLVQPVGSPLSLECTVEGTSNPNLYWYRQAAGRGLQLLFYSVGIGQISSEVPQNLSASRPQDRQFILSSKKLLLSDSGFYLCAWSADIGYGYTFGSGTRLTVV.

This clone appeared a single time. This chain links TRBV19 with TRBJ1-2, with 11 bases identical to TRBD1. The CDR3 has 15 residues. The trim removed 5 bases at V and 3 bases at J, leaving 5 bases unmatched. Germline loops: CDR1 LNHDA, CDR2 SQIVND (reference sequence). In nucleotides, the CDR3 is TGTGCCAGTAGTCCGGACAGGGGGCTTTACTATGGCTACACCTTC. It yields the protein CASSPDRGLYYGYTF.

There are a few counts of this clone. V usage is TRBV5-6 and J usage is TRBJ2-5, with D possibly TRBD2 on 6 matching bases. Trimming cost V 1 base and J 0 bases, with 13 bases left between them. The length of the CDR3 is 16 residues. The germline CDR1 and CDR2 sequences are SGHDT and YYEEEE. In nucleotides, the CDR3 is TGTGCCAGCAGCTTGTTAATTCGGGGGTACCAAGAGACCCAGTACTTC. Translated, it gives CASSLLIRGYQETQYF. Using reference TRBV5-6 and TRBJ2-5 for the parts outside the CDR3, the full variable domain is DAGVTQSPTHLIKTRGQQVTLRCSPKSGHDTVSWYQQALGQGPQFIFQYYEEEERQRGNFPDRFSGHQFPNYSSELNVNALLLGDSALYLCASSLLIRGYQETQYFGPGTRLLVL.